A single T cell receptor (beta chain) is shown here with its context. The data stem from a study of cytomegalovirus exposure and HLA in healthy donors. With 0 bases removed from V and 2 bases from J, the gap between germline ends came to 11 bases. CDR1 is LGHNA, CDR2 YSLEER, per germline. The CDR3 sequence is 15 residues long. A multiplex PCR was run with 60 Vbeta primers and 13 Jbeta primers. Profiling relied on immunoSEQ multiplex PCR, and the TCRdb table lists in-frame clones only, not all of them. The profile covers around 150,000 clones, with about four fifths appearing a single time and 7.5% to 9.5% taken by the ten largest.

Input material: PBMCs. The sequence derives from a male donor in good health and CMV-seropositive. The J gene is TRBJ2-7, the V gene TRBV4-3, with D perhaps TRBD1 (6 bases). The CDR3 DNA sequence: TGCGCCAGCAGCCAAGATGGGGACACTACCTACGAGCAGTACTTC. It codes for CASSQDGDTTYEQYF.